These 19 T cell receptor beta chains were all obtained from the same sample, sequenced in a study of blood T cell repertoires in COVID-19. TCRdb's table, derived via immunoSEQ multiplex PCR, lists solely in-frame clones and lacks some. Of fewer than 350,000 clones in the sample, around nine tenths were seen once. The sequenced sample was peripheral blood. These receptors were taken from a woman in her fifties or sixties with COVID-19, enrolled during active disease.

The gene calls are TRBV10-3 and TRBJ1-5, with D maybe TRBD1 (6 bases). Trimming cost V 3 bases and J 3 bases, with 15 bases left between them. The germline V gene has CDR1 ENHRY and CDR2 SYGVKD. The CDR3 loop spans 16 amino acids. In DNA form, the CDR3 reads TGTGCCATCAGTGACTCTACCAGGGGAGACAATCAGCCCCAGCATTTT. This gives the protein CAISDSTRGDNQPQHF.

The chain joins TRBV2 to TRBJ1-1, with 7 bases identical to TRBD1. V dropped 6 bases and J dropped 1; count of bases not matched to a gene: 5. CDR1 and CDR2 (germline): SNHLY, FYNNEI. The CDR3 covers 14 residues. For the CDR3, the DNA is TGTGCCAGCAGAATACGACAGGGGAACACTGAAGCTTTCTTT. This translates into CASRIRQGNTEAFF.

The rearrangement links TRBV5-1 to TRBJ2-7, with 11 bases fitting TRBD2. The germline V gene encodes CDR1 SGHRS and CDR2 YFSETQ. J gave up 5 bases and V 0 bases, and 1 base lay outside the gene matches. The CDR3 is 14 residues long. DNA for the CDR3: TGCGCCAGCAGCTTGGAGACTAGCGGGGACGAGCAGTACTTC. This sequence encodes CASSLETSGDEQYF.

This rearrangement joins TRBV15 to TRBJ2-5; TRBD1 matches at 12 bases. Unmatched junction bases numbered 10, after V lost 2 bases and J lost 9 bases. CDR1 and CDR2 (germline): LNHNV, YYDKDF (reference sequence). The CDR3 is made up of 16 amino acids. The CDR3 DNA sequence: TGTGCCACCAGCAGATTCACCGGGACAGGGGGCCCCCCCCAGTACTTC. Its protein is CATSRFTGTGGPPQYF.

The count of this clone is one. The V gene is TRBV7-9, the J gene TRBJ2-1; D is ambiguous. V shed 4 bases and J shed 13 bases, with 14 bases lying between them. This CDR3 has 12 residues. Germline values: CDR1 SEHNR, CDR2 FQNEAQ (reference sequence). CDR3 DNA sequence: TGTGCCAGCAGCTGGGTCGGTCTAGGCCAGTTCTTC. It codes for CASSWVGLGQFF.

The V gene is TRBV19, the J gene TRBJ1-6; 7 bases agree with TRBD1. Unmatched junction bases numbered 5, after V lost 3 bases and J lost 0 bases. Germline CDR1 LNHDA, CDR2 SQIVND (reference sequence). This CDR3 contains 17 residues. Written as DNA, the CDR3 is TGTGCCAGTAGTATTCTACAGGGGAGCTCCTATAATTCACCCCTCCACTTT. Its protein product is CASSILQGSSYNSPLHF.

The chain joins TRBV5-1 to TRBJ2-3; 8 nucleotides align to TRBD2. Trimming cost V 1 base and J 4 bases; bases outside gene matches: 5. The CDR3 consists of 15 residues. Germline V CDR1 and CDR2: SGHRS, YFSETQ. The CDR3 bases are TGCGCCAGCAGCTTGTCGGCGGGGGGATCAGATACGCAGTATTTT. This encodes CASSLSAGGSDTQYF.

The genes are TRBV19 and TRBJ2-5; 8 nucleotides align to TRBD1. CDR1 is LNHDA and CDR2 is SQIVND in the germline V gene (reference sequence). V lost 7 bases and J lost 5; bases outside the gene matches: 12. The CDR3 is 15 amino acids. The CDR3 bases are TGTGCCAGTAAGAGTGAGGACAGGGTTTGGGAGACCCAGTACTTC. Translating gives CASKSEDRVWETQYF.

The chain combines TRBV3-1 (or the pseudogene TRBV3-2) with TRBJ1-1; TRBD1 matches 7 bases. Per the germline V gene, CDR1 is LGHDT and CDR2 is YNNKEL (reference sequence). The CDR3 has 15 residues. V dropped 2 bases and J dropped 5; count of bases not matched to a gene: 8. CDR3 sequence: CASSQSGGFRTEAFF. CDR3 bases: TGTGCCAGCAGCCAATCAGGGGGTTTTCGGACTGAAGCTTTCTTT.

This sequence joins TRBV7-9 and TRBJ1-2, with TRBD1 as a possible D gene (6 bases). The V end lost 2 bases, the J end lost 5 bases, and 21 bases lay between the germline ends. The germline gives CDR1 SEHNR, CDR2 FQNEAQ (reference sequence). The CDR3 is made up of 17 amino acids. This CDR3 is CASSLSYGGPVLYGYTF. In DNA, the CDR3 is TGTGCCAGCAGCTTAAGTTATGGGGGCCCCGTGTTGTATGGCTACACCTTC.

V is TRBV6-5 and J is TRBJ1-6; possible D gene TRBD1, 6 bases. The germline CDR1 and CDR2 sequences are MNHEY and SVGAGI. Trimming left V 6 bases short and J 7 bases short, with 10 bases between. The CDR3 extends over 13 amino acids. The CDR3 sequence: CASRQGRNSPLHF. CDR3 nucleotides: TGTGCCAGCAGGCAGGGGCGGAATTCACCCCTCCACTTT.

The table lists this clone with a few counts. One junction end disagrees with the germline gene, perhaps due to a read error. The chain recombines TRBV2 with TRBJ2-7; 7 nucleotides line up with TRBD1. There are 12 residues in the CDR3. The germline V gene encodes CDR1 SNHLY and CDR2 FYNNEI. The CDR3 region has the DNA TGTGCCAGCAGCGAAGGGGGCAACGAGCAGTACTTC. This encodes CASSEGGNEQYF.

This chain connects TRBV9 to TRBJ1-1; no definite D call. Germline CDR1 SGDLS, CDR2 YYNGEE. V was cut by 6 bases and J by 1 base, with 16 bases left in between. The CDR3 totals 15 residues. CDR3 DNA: TGTGCCAGCACCCGAAACACCAATCAGAACACTGAAGCTTTCTTT. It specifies CASTRNTNQNTEAFF.

This chain's CDR3 is CASSLGGRGIGWYTEAFF. DNA of the CDR3: TGTGCCAGCAGTTTAGGGGGGAGGGGCATCGGTTGGTACACTGAAGCTTTCTTT. The chain employs TRBV28 and TRBJ1-1; maybe TRBD1 (5 bases). The CDR3 extends over 18 amino acids. Trimming shortened V by 2 bases and J by 3 bases, and 22 bases separated the two germline ends. Per germline, CDR1 MDHEN and CDR2 SYDVKM. The full variable domain, rest sourced from reference TRBV28 and TRBJ1-1, is DVKVTQSSRYLVKRTGEKVFLECVQDMDHENMFWYRQDPGLGLRLIYFSYDVKMKEKGDIPEGYSVSREKKERFSLILESASTNQTSMYLCASSLGGRGIGWYTEAFFGQGTRLTVV.

CDR3 DNA sequence: TGCGCCAGCAGCTTGACGCTAGCGGGGGGCAATGAGCAGTTCTTC. It translates to CASSLTLAGGNEQFF. This chain connects TRBV5-1 to TRBJ2-1; 11 bases fit TRBD2. The CDR3 loop spans 15 amino acids. Germline trimming cut 1 base from V and 6 bases from J; bases unmatched to any gene: 3. Germline V gives CDR1 SGHRS, CDR2 YFSETQ.

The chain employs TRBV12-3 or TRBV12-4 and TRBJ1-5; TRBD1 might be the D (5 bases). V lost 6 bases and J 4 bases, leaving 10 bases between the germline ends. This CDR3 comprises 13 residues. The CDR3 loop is CASSLTENQPQHF. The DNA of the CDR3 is TGTGCCAGCAGCCTGACAGAAAATCAGCCCCAGCATTTT.

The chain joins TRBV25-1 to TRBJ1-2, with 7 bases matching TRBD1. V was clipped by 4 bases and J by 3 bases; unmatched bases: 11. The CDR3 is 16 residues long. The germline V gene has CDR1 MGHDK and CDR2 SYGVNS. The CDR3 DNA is TGTGCCAGCAGTGGGTCCAACAGGGGAATCTACTATGGCTACACCTTC. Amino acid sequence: CASSGSNRGIYYGYTF.

In nucleotides, the CDR3 is TGTGCCAGCAGCTTGAAGGGACAGGGCCCACTCTACGAGCAGTACTTC. Amino acids: CASSLKGQGPLYEQYF. The chain couples TRBV5-6 to TRBJ2-7; 9 nucleotides match TRBD1. The CDR3 is 16 residues long. The junction had 8 bases not matched to a gene; V was cut back by 1 base and J by 3 bases. CDR1 is SGHDT, CDR2 YYEEEE, per germline.

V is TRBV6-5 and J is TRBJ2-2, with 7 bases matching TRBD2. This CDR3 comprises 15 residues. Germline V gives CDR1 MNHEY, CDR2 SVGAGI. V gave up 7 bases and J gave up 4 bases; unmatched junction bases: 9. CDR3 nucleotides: TGTGCCAGCAAAGTTGGCGGGGGAGTCACCGGGGAGCTGTTTTTT. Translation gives CASKVGGGVTGELFF.